This T cell receptor beta chain was documented in a study of cytomegalovirus exposure and HLA in healthy donors. Across the whole study: About 77 million unique TCRs from HLA-typed donors made up an early data release. Points from the study as a whole: A later analysis reportedly found fewer N-insertions in an Asian-associated ancestry cluster than the approximately 660-donor mean. The study reported that TCR beta sequences accurately predicted HLA-A and HLA-B alleles in most subjects. The study labeled fewer than 200 TCR beta chains cytomegalovirus-associated.

This clone appeared a few times. The antigen is unknown. Germline V gene lookup returns CDR1 SGHRS and CDR2 YFSETQ. CDR3 length: 15 residues. Deletions cut 0 bases from V and 0 bases from J, with 6 bases between. It was with 60 Vbeta and 13 Jbeta primers that the PCR ran. TCRdb's table, derived via immunoSEQ multiplex PCR, lists solely in-frame clones and lacks some. The sample records 200,000 to 250,000 clones, approximately 85% being singletons. This receptor was identified in a middle-aged woman in good health and CMV-seronegative. J is TRBJ2-2 and V is TRBV5-1; the D is unclear. The sample was PBMCs. The CDR3: CASSLGQTNTGELFF. DNA for the CDR3: TGCGCCAGCAGCTTGGGACAAACGAACACCGGGGAGCTGTTTTTT. The complete variable domain, with remaining parts taken from reference TRBV5-1 and TRBJ2-2, reads KAGVTQTPRYLIKTRGQQVTLSCSPISGHRSVSWYQQTPGQGLQFLFEYFSETQRNKGNFPGRFSGRQFSNSRSEMNVSTLELGDSALYLCASSLGQTNTGELFFGEGSRLTVL.